This TCR beta chain emerged from a study of OX40 agonist ivuxolimab in advanced cancers. Whole-study context: Aged roughly 23 to 79 with a mean of approximately 57 years, they were less than 90% male.

TCRdb's copy holds only in-frame clones and misses some; the assay was immunoSEQ multiplex PCR. Of roughly 17,000 clones listed, roughly 87% are singletons. This CDR3 region has 21 residues. From germline, CDR1 is SGDLS and CDR2 YYNGEE. V lost 4 bases and J lost 0; bases outside the gene matches: 16. This clonotype was sampled from an adult with an advanced solid tumor such as melanoma, head and neck, liver or kidney cancer. This chain joins TRBV9 and TRBJ2-2; 12 bases line up with TRBD2. The sequenced sample was CD4+ or CD8+ T cells sorted from blood, obtained in a trial of the OX40 agonist ivuxolimab. The CDR3 loop is CASSSPGNLAGGRSNTGELFF. The DNA of the CDR3 is TGTGCCAGCAGCTCTCCCGGTAACCTAGCGGGGGGGCGTTCGAACACCGGGGAGCTGTTTTTT.